The clone carrying this T cell receptor beta chain was picked up many times. The antigen remains undetermined. These data belong to a study of regulatory T cells in long-lasting Graves disease. General study results and limits: TRBV28 was favored in persistent disease, as were TRBJ1-2 and TRBJ2-5.

HTBI primers from iRepertoire and Arm-PCR of CDR3 regions yielded the TCR beta libraries. Using its own MiXCR run on the multiplex PCR reads, TCRdb lists one record per CDR3 protein. Among roughly 430,000 distinct CDR3 sequences, around 23% were seen once, and the ten largest hold approximately 14%. Germline-derived CDR1 and CDR2 are MNHEY and SVGEGT. This CDR3 is 15 amino acids long. Trimming removed 5 bases from V and 3 bases from J; junction bases left unmatched: 8. Sample time point: persistent/refractory GD, antithyroid drugs over 5 years with positive TRAb. Researchers made the TCR library from RNA that was extracted from PBMCs.

The TCR comes from a female donor with Graves disease. The chain carries TRBV6-2 or TRBV6-3 and TRBJ1-2, with TRBD1 matching over 8 bases. The sequences come from peripheral blood mononuclear cells (PBMCs), collected when the disease was refractory, from a patient treated with antithyroid drugs. The CDR3 protein is CASSDRSTGDYGYTF. The CDR3 DNA sequence: TGTGCCAGCAGTGACCGGTCGACAGGGGACTATGGCTACACCTTC.